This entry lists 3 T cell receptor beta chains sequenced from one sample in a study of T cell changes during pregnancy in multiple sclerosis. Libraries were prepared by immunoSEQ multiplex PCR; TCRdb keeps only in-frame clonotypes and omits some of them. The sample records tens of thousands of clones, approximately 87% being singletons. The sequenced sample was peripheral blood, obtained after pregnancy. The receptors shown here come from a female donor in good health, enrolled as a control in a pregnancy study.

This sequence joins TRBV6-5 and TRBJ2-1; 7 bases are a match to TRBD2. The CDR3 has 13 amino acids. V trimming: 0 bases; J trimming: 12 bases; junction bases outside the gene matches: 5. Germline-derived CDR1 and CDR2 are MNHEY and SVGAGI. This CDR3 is CASSYSRGRAQFF. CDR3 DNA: TGTGCCAGCAGTTACTCGAGAGGGAGGGCGCAGTTCTTC.

CDR3 sequence (DNA): TGCGCCAGCAGCGCGACCTGGGGACAGTCAACCTTCATGAACACTGAAGCTTTCTTT. As protein: CASSATWGQSTFMNTEAFF. The rearrangement links TRBV5-1 to TRBJ1-1; 7 bases are a match to TRBD1. V dropped 4 bases and J dropped 0; count of bases not matched to a gene: 18. The CDR3 contains 19 residues. CDR1 SGHRS and CDR2 YFSETQ come from the germline V gene.

CDR3 loop: CASSLDNTGVGAFF. In DNA, the CDR3 is TGTGCCAGCAGCTTAGATAATACAGGGGTGGGAGCTTTCTTT. V gene TRBV7-2 combines with J gene TRBJ1-1; 7 nucleotides match TRBD1. The CDR3 contains 14 residues. Germline CDR1 reads SGHTA; CDR2 reads FQGNSA. Trimming took 1 base from V and 10 from J; bases not matched to a gene: 9.